This TCR beta chain was recovered during a study of shared clonotypes between healthy human individuals. Clones were sequenced by immunoSEQ multiplex PCR, and TCRdb holds only the in-frame ones, with some missing. The sample holds about 510,000 clones, 75% to 80% seen once. Trimming cost V 0 bases and J 5 bases; bases outside gene matches: 4. Germline assignment: CDR1 SGHDT and CDR2 YYEEEE. There are 15 residues in the CDR3. This receptor was identified in a woman in her thirties or forties in good health. Some clones in this sample may be carry-over from other donors' samples. The rearrangement joins TRBV5-6 to TRBJ2-7, with TRBD1 matching over 11 bases. Sequencing was performed on PBMCs. The CDR3 DNA follows: TGTGCCAGCAGCTTGGATATGGGACAGGGGGACGAGCAGTACTTC. Amino acid sequence: CASSLDMGQGDEQYF.